The subject of this entry is one T cell receptor beta chain. The antigen it binds to is not known. One base away there is no much larger clone; base qualities are not given. Measured from the cysteine to the phenylalanine, the CDR3 is 14 residues long. Only CDR3 DNA remains: 42 bases, in frame from the first base. At the junction V is shortened by 2 bases and J by 10 bases, with 15 bases in between. The germline V gene supplies CDR1 MNHEY and CDR2 SVGEGT. Library generation was performed with PCR. Sequencing instrument: Illumina HiSeq 4000. Bulk TCR libraries were prepared as previously described, using TCR primers listed in Table S5. Purification of total RNA was performed with the Qiagen AllPrep DNA/RNA kit. Before analysis, reads from multiple sequencing runs of one library were combined. In the source study's methods: Reads were retained only if an exact TCR constant sequence was present, and the retained reads were trimmed to 150 nt and grouped according to their 12-nt molecular barcodes. Within each barcode group, reads were sub-clustered at a 15% Levenshtein threshold, and quality-weighted consensus sequences were built per RNA molecule. Non-functional sequences were discarded, and so were lower-count sequences lying one edit away from another sequence. On the basis of fitting two negative binomial distributions, barcode sub-clusters with fewer than 20% of the maximum read count were discarded. TCRdb reanalyzed the raw reads on its own, using fastp at Q25 for trimming and MiXCR for clone calling, and kept in-frame beta chains. Rows are unified per CDR3 protein, each entry keeping the most common DNA and genes. TCRdb, rather than the study authors, made the V and J calls. A total of 8,500 to 11,000 distinct CDR3 sequences appear in this sample, roughly a sixth of them only once. Together, the top ten hold around 2% of the sample.

The entry originates in a study of molecular identifiers for immune sequencing clone quantification listed by TCRdb under 2018. In the study overall: For a replicate experiment, RNA from roughly 20,000 or 100,000 naive CD8 T cells was divided into five aliquots, and four of the five aliquots were sequenced. This methods study used CD8 T cells to benchmark TCR RNA copy counting and molecular-identifier clustering-based TCR repertoire sequencing (MIDCIRS). Broad study findings and their caveats: Spiked-in Jurkat TCR RNA (approximately 10 copies' worth), which is not part of the donor repertoire, was contained in the naive libraries. Highly expanded clone sizes could be underestimated because identical TCR molecules may share a barcode. A single cell's worth of spiked-in Jurkat TCR RNA was reported detectable even among 850,000 to 1,000,000 naive CD8 T cells. About 3 recovered TCR RNA copies per cell were obtained by modeling, versus about 10 by digital PCR, implying a capture efficiency of about 30%. When barcode sub-clustering was left out, chimeric consensus sequences inflated TCR diversity, with chimeras reaching as high as 47%. In CMV-specific effector cells, clones with more than 20 RNA copies accounted for over 97% of molecules, whereas in naive cells such clones accounted for under 1%.

Libraries of naive CD8 T cells were built from anywhere between roughly 17,000 and 1,100,000 sorted cells, with 10%, 30% or 50% of the purified RNA used. Naive CD8 T cells, defined as CD8+CD4-CCR7+CD45RA+, were FACS-sorted into RLT Plus buffer on a BD FACSAria II. To test detection sensitivity, Jurkat RNA equivalent to over 8 TCR copies was spiked into samples of about 20,000-1,100,000 naive CD8 T cells. Enrichment of CD8 T cells was performed with RosetteSep CD8+ T Cell Enrichment Cocktail and Ficoll-Paque, after which ACK red cell lysis was carried out. The chain is encoded by TRBV6-2 or TRBV6-3 joined to TRBJ2-1; no D gene call is confident. The sequenced sample consisted of naive CD8+ T cells from blood, with Jurkat cell RNA spiked in. Reading the label with the study, this specimen's cell subset or site is: FACS-sorted CD8+CD4-CCR7+CD45RA+ naive T cells. The origin of this receptor is a human donor in good health. Some libraries in this study had Jurkat cell RNA spiked in. The encoded CDR3 is CASSYLLKGIEQFF. The nucleotide sequence is given as TGTGCCAGCAGTTACCTGCTGAAAGGAATCGAGCAGTTCTTC.